This TCR beta chain was documented in a study of T cells after yellow fever vaccination. TCRdb reprocessed the 5' RACE reads with MiXCR, giving one entry per CDR3 protein. The repertoire has approximately 74,000 distinct CDR3 sequences, around 6.2% of them found once; the top ten carry 2.2%. The study's findings and limits: Post-booster repertoires again held most primary-vaccination clones (approximately 96% CD4, over 80% CD8).

This clonotype was detected ten times or more. Its specificity is unknown. Per germline, CDR1 SGHTA and CDR2 FQGNSA. The CDR3 length is 15 residues. Germline trimming cut 6 bases from V and 1 base from J; bases unmatched to any gene: 4. Source: CD4+ T cells sorted from PBMCs, taken approximately 16 days after the first yellow fever vaccination. The chain uses TRBV7-2 and TRBJ2-2; 8 nucleotides agree with TRBD1. This clonotype was obtained from a man aged 18 to 35 who received the YFV17D yellow fever vaccine. The CDR3: CASRTGTGNTGELFF. The CDR3 coding sequence is TGTGCCAGCAGGACCGGGACAGGGAACACCGGGGAGCTGTTTTTT.